The present T cell receptor beta chain was sequenced within a study of long-term antiretroviral therapy in people with HIV. Germline loops: CDR1 SGHNT, CDR2 YYREEE (reference sequence). Between the trimmed V and J ends, which lost 4 bases and 4 bases, there was a span of 16 bases. This CDR3 is 15 amino acids long. Worth noting for this clone: Its antigen is currently unknown.

All donors provided no fewer than one pre-ART and no fewer than two post-ART PBMC samples. Each specimen consisted of about 0.95-11 million cryopreserved PBMC prior to extraction of DNA. Study-wide points: Older ART regimens may have been in use when blood was drawn between the mid-2000s and the late 2010s.

A v3.0 immunoSEQ assay was performed at survey level. TCRdb's table, derived via immunoSEQ multiplex PCR, lists solely in-frame clones and lacks some. The profile shows tens of thousands of clones, 86% of them singletons. The material was unsorted PBMCs, obtained 0.1 years before starting antiretroviral therapy. This receptor was taken from a woman aged 45-65 years with HIV. The rearrangement uses TRBV5-4 and TRBJ2-3; the D gene is possibly TRBD1 (6 bases). The CDR3 here is CASSRQVRPSDTQYF. The CDR3 bases are TGTGCCAGCAGCCGACAGGTCCGTCCTTCAGATACGCAGTATTTT. The whole variable domain, filled in from reference TRBV5-4 and TRBJ2-3, reads ETGVTQSPTHLIKTRGQQVTLRCSSQSGHNTVSWYQQALGQGPQFIFQYYREEENGRGNFPPRFSGLQFPNYSSELNVNALELDDSALYLCASSRQVRPSDTQYFGPGTRLTVL.